The 21 T cell receptor beta chains below were found in one sample sequenced in a study of cytomegalovirus exposure and HLA in healthy donors. Primers for the PCR totalled 60 Vbeta and 13 Jbeta. Assay: immunoSEQ multiplex PCR; the TCRdb copy retains only in-frame clones and omits some. The table lists under 75,000 clones, 65% to 80% of them singletons. Sequencing was performed on PBMCs. These receptors all stem from a man aged 35-49 years in good health and CMV-seropositive.

The chain has TRBV18 and TRBJ2-7; maybe TRBD1 (7 bases). Germline CDR1 reads KGHSH; CDR2 reads LQKENI. The germline V and J ends were trimmed by 6 bases and 3 bases, with 21 bases remaining between them. The CDR3 length is 16 residues. This chain's CDR3 is CASSPTGGDRHYEQYF. CDR3 nucleotide sequence: TGTGCCAGCTCCCCTACCGGAGGGGACAGACACTACGAGCAGTACTTC.

V usage is TRBV13 and J usage is TRBJ1-6; 7 bases match TRBD1. Germline V gene lookup returns CDR1 PRHDT and CDR2 FYEKMQ (reference sequence). The CDR3 extends over 15 amino acids. V was pared by 2 bases and J by 7 bases, with 5 bases of the junction left unmatched. The DNA of the CDR3 is TGTGCCAGCAGCTTATCGGGACAGAAGAATTCACCCCTCCACTTT. Translated: CASSLSGQKNSPLHF. The whole variable domain, remainder taken from reference TRBV13 and TRBJ1-6, is AAGVIQSPRHLIKEKRETATLKCYPIPRHDTVYWYQQGPGQDPQFLISFYEKMQSDKGSIPDRFSAQQFSDYHSELNMSSLELGDSALYFCASSLSGQKNSPLHFGNGTRLTVT.

The V gene is TRBV11-2, the J gene TRBJ2-5; 7 positions agree with TRBD1. J was trimmed by 5 bases and V by 5 bases; bases with no gene match: 11. Per the germline V gene, CDR1 is SGHAT and CDR2 is FQNNGV. This CDR3 contains 15 residues. CDR3 DNA: TGTGCCAGCAGCCCGGGACAGATCCCAATGGAGACCCAGTACTTC. The encoded protein is CASSPGQIPMETQYF.

The chain has TRBV4-1 and TRBJ2-2; 7 bases agree with TRBD2. The CDR3 runs 15 residues. Germline CDR1 is MGHRA and CDR2 is YSYEKL. V was pared by 3 bases and J by 3 bases, with 4 bases of the junction left unmatched. CDR3 loop: CASSHGGSYTGELFF. CDR3 bases: TGCGCCAGCAGCCACGGGGGGTCTTACACCGGGGAGCTGTTTTTT.

This sequence joins TRBV7-8 and TRBJ2-3; TRBD2 matches at 7 bases. V gave up 4 bases and J gave up 4 bases; unmatched junction bases: 5. This CDR3 is 14 amino acids long. Germline CDR1 and CDR2: SGHVS and FQNEAQ. The CDR3 DNA reads TGTGCCAGCAGCTCGTCGACTAGCTCAGATACGCAGTATTTT. The encoded protein is CASSSSTSSDTQYF.

This rearrangement joins TRBV6-5 to TRBJ1-1; possibly TRBD1 for D (5 bases). The germline V and J ends were trimmed by 2 bases and 10 bases, with 8 bases remaining between them. The CDR3 covers 11 residues. Germline values: CDR1 MNHEY, CDR2 SVGAGI. CDR3 sequence reads: CASSYGQGAFF. The CDR3 DNA follows: TGTGCCAGCAGTTACGGGCAGGGAGCTTTCTTT.

The chain couples TRBV19 to TRBJ1-1; no clear D. V shed 3 bases and J shed 1 base, with 12 bases lying between them. The CDR3 sequence is 15 residues long. Germline-derived CDR1 and CDR2 are LNHDA and SQIVND (reference sequence). CDR3 protein: CASSINWQSNTEAFF. In nucleotides, the CDR3 is TGTGCCAGTAGTATTAATTGGCAGTCGAACACTGAAGCTTTCTTT.

This chain joins TRBV7-2 and TRBJ2-2; 11 positions match TRBD2. The CDR3 sequence is 16 residues long. J gave up 3 bases and V 6 bases, and 6 bases lay outside the gene matches. Germline CDR1 and CDR2: SGHTA and FQGNSA. As DNA, the CDR3 is TGTGCCAGCAGGAGACTAGCGGGGACATACACCGGGGAGCTGTTTTTT. It is translated as CASRRLAGTYTGELFF.

This sequence joins TRBV11-1 and TRBJ2-7, with a possible D match to TRBD1 (6 bases). Germline CDR1 SGHAT, CDR2 FQDESV (reference sequence). CDR3 length equals 12 residues. V was shortened by 4 bases and J by 6 bases, with 10 bases between the two germline ends. The CDR3 nucleotides are TGTGCCAGCAGCTGGGACATGCGCGAGCAGTACTTC. Translating it yields CASSWDMREQYF.

Details on this clone: Other DNA sequences of this sample code for an identical CDR3. The V and J genes are TRBV4-2 and TRBJ2-3, with 11 bases aligning to TRBD2. The CDR3 is 17 amino acids. Germline CDR1 reads LGHNA; CDR2 reads YNFKEQ. V shed 4 bases and J 6 bases; nucleotides not matched to a gene: 12. The CDR3 spells CASSPSYSGREIDTQYF. The CDR3 bases are TGTGCCAGCAGCCCCTCTTATAGCGGGAGGGAGATTGATACGCAGTATTTT.

The CDR3 DNA follows: TGTGCCAGCTCACCTTTGACAGGTCCAGGGGAAAAACTGTTTTTT. This gives the protein CASSPLTGPGEKLFF. V is TRBV18 and J is TRBJ1-4; perhaps TRBD1 as D (6 bases). CDR1 is KGHSH, CDR2 LQKENI, per germline. Trimming stripped 3 bases from V and 8 bases from J, with 16 bases between. The CDR3 extends over 15 amino acids.

The rearrangement joins TRBV5-1 to TRBJ2-5; 10 bases are shared with TRBD1. The last part of the DNA fits TRBJ2-7 better; the J call may be wrong. In germline, CDR1 is SGHRS, CDR2 YFSETQ. The CDR3 runs to 14 residues. CDR3 amino acids: CASRDGTGASEQYF. CDR3 coding DNA: TGCGCCAGCAGGGACGGGACAGGGGCTTCCGAGCAGTACTTC.

This clone was detected a few times. This chain uses TRBV30 with TRBJ2-1, with 7 bases matching TRBD1. The trim removed 0 bases at V and 15 bases at J, leaving 11 bases unmatched. This CDR3 has 13 amino acids. Germline-derived CDR1 and CDR2 are GTSNPN and SVGIG (reference sequence). The CDR3 region is CAWSVEFGPGGFF. The CDR3 nucleotides are TGTGCCTGGAGTGTAGAGTTTGGGCCAGGGGGGTTCTTC.

This clone was seen more than once but under ten times. The chain has TRBV4-3 and TRBJ2-2; TRBD2 aligns across 7 bases. The CDR3 has 18 amino acids. Germline V CDR1 and CDR2: LGHNA, YSLEER. The J segment lost 1 base and the V segment lost 0 bases, leaving 8 bases of the junction unmatched. The CDR3 sequence is CASSQDVGGSVNTGELFF. The CDR3, as DNA: TGCGCCAGCAGCCAAGACGTGGGCGGGAGCGTGAACACCGGGGAGCTGTTTTTT.

The chain employs TRBV27 and TRBJ1-1; weak D call: TRBD1 (6 bases). V lost 3 bases to trimming and J lost 3 bases, with 14 bases between them. Per the germline V gene, CDR1 is MNHEY and CDR2 is SMNVEV (reference sequence). This CDR3 region has 15 residues. This CDR3 reads CASSFAGAGYTEAFF. CDR3 DNA: TGTGCCAGCAGTTTTGCGGGGGCGGGTTACACTGAAGCTTTCTTT.

The chain carries TRBV11-2 and TRBJ2-7; D gene ambiguous. CDR3 size: 11 residues. The V and J ends lost 8 bases and 3 bases respectively, with 8 bases between them. The germline V gene encodes CDR1 SGHAT and CDR2 FQNNGV. The CDR3: CASSTDYEQYF. In DNA form, the CDR3 reads TGTGCCAGCTCAACAGACTACGAGCAGTACTTC.

The chain carries TRBV2 and TRBJ2-1; TRBD1 matches at 10 bases. Germline values: CDR1 SNHLY, CDR2 FYNNEI. V lost 4 bases to trimming and J lost 7 bases; unmatched junction nucleotides: 1. The CDR3 runs to 13 residues. CDR3 bases: TGTGCCAGCAGTGCGGACAGGGGGAATGAGCAGTTCTTC. Translating gives CASSADRGNEQFF.

CDR3 protein: CASSPAGGVGEQFF. The DNA of the CDR3 is TGTGCCAGCTCACCAGCGGGAGGGGTAGGTGAGCAGTTCTTC. V usage is TRBV18 and J usage is TRBJ2-1, with 9 bases aligning to TRBD2. Germline-derived CDR1 and CDR2 are KGHSH and LQKENI. The CDR3 extends over 14 amino acids. Trimming took 2 bases from V and 9 from J; bases not matched to a gene: 5. Together with reference TRBV18 and TRBJ2-1, the CDR3 gives the full variable domain: NAGVMQNPRHLVRRRGQEARLRCSPMKGHSHVYWYRQLPEEGLKFMVYLQKENIIDESGMPKERFSAEFPKEGPSILRIQQVVRGDSAAYFCASSPAGGVGEQFFGPGTRLTVL.

The chain joins TRBV6-6 to TRBJ2-3; tentative D call: TRBD1 (5 bases). The CDR3 runs 14 residues. Germline CDR1 is MNHNY and CDR2 is SVGAGI (reference sequence). Between the trimmed V and J ends, which lost 8 bases and 4 bases, there was a span of 16 bases. CDR3 protein: CASLRQGSPDTQYF. Written as DNA, the CDR3 is TGTGCCAGCCTTCGGCAGGGATCCCCAGATACGCAGTATTTT.

The CDR3 region is CASSYVSSGRDEQFF. The CDR3 DNA sequence: TGTGCCAGCAGTTACGTTTCTAGCGGGAGGGACGAGCAGTTCTTC. This chain connects TRBV6-5 to TRBJ2-1; 12 positions agree with TRBD2. Trimming cost V 2 bases and J 10 bases; bases outside gene matches: 6. Germline lookup yields CDR1 MNHEY and CDR2 SVGAGI. The CDR3 runs 15 residues.

The V call is TRBV9, the J call TRBJ2-7; tentative D call: TRBD1 (5 bases). V dropped 0 bases and J dropped 4 bases, with 14 bases sitting between them. The CDR3 has 15 amino acids. Looked up from germline, CDR1 is SGDLS and CDR2 is YYNGEE. CDR3 sequence: CASSVGSGIGYEQYF. The CDR3 nucleotides are TGTGCCAGCAGCGTAGGATCAGGGATTGGGTACGAGCAGTACTTC.